The entry below gives a single T cell receptor (beta chain) sequence along with its context. The record originates from a study of blood T cell repertoires in COVID-19. At the level of the study: Whether acute or convalescent, the COVID-19 samples came from the United States, Italy and Spain. The analysed material was cDNA or gDNA that came from T cells, B-cell-depleted T cells, or PBMCs.

V lost 4 bases and J 5 bases, leaving 12 bases between the germline ends. The germline CDR1 and CDR2 sequences are LGHDT and YNNKEL (reference sequence). The CDR3 sequence is 13 residues long. As handled by the study authors: It was from reference gene primer amplification that nucleated cell counts were estimated. Clones were sequenced by immunoSEQ multiplex PCR, and TCRdb holds only the in-frame ones, with some missing. That table furnishes V, J and clone size, whereas the DNA furnished D and trimming. The profile covers 70,000 to 90,000 clones, with approximately 90% appearing a single time and about 7.1% taken by the ten largest.

This receptor was identified in a human donor in a cohort sampled during active COVID-19. Specimen: peripheral blood. J is TRBJ2-7 and V is TRBV3-1 (or the pseudogene TRBV3-2); TRBD2 is a possible D gene (6 bases). CDR3 amino acids: CASSPNGGHEQYF. The CDR3 DNA reads as TGTGCCAGCAGCCCTAACGGGGGACACGAGCAGTACTTC.